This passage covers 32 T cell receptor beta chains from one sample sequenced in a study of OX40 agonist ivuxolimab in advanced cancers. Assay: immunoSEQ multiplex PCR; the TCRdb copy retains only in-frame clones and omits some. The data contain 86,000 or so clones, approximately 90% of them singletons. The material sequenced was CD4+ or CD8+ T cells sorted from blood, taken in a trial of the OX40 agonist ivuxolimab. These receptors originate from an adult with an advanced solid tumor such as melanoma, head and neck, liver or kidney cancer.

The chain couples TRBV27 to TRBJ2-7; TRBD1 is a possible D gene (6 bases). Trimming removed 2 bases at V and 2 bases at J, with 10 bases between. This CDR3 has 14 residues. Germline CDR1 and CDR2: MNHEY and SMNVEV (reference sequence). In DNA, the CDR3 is TGTGCCAGCAGTTTACGACAGGCCCCCTACGAGCAGTACTTC. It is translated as CASSLRQAPYEQYF.

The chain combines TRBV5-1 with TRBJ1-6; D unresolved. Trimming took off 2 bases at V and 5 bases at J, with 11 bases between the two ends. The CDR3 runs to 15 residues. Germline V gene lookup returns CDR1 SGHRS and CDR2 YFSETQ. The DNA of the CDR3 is TGCGCCAGCAGCTTAAGTAGAGGGCATAATTCACCCCTCCACTTT. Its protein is CASSLSRGHNSPLHF.

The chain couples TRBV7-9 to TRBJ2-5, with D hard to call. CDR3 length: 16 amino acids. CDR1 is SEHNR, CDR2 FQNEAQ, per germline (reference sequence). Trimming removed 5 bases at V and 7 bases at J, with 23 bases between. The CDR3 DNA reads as TGTGCCAGCAGCCCAGCTGGGTCGAACCGTCCGGGGACCCAGTACTTC. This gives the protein CASSPAGSNRPGTQYF.

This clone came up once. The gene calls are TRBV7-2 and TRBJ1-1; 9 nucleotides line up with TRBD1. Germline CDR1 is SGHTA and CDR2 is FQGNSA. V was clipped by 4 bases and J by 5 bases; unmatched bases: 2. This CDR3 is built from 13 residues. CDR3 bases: TGTGCCAGCAGCTCGGACAGGGGAACTGAAGCTTTCTTT. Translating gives CASSSDRGTEAFF.

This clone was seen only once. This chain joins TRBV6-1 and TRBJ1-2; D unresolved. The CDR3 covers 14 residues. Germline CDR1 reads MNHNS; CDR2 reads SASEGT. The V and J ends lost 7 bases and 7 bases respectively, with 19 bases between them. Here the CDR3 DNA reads TGTGCCAGCAATCCCTCGATCTCGAAGGGTGGCTACACCTTC. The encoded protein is CASNPSISKGGYTF.

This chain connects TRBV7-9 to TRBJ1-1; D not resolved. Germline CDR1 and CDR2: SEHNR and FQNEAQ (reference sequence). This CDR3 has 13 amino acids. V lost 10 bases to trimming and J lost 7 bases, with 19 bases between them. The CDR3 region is CAIDDAPHLEAFF. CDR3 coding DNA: TGTGCCATAGATGATGCCCCTCACCTTGAAGCTTTCTTT.

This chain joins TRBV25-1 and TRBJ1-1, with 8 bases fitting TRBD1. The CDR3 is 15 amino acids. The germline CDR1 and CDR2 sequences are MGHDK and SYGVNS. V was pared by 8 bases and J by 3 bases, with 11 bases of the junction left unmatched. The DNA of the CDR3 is TGTGCCAGCCCCCCAGGGGGCAGAACGGACACTGAAGCTTTCTTT. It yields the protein CASPPGGRTDTEAFF.

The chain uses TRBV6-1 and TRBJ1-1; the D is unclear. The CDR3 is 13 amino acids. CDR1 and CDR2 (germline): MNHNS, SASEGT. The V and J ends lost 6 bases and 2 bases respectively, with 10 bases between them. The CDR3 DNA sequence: TGTGCCAGCAGGAGGGATACAAACACTGAAGCTTTCTTT. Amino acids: CASRRDTNTEAFF.

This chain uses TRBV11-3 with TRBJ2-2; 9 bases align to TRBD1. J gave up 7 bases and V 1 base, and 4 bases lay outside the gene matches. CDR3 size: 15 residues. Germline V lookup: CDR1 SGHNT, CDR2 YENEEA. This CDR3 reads CASSLAQGANGELFF. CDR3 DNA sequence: TGTGCCAGCAGCTTAGCACAGGGGGCGAACGGGGAGCTGTTTTTT.

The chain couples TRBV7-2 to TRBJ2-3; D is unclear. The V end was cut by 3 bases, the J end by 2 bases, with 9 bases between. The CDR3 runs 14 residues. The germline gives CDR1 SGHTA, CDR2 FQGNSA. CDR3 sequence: CASSFGSFTDTQYF. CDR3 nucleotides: TGTGCCAGCAGCTTCGGCAGTTTCACAGATACGCAGTATTTT.

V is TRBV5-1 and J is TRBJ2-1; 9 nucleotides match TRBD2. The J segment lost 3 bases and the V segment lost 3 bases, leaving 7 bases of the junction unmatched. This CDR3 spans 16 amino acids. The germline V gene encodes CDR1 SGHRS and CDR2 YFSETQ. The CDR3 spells CASSSPLAGVYNEQFF. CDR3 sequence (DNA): TGCGCCAGCAGCTCCCCTTTAGCGGGAGTCTACAATGAGCAGTTCTTC.

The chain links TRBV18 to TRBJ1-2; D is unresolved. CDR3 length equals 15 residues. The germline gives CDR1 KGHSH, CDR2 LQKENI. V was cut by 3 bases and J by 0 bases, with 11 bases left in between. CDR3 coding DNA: TGTGCCAGCTCACCGTTCGAGGGATCTAACTATGGCTACACCTTC. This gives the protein CASSPFEGSNYGYTF.

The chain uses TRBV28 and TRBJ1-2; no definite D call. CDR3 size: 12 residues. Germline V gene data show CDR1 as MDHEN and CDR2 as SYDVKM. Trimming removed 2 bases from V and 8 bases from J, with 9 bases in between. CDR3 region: CASSLGYRGYTF. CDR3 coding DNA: TGTGCCAGCAGTTTAGGGTATCGGGGCTACACCTTC.

The CDR3 DNA follows: TGTGCCAGTAGTATAGCTGAACGGGGCACAGATACGCAGTATTTT. Protein: CASSIAERGTDTQYF. The chain links TRBV19 to TRBJ2-3; the D is unclear. This CDR3 region has 15 residues. Germline lookup yields CDR1 LNHDA and CDR2 SQIVND (reference sequence). The V end lost 1 base, the J end lost 1 base, and 9 bases lay between the germline ends.

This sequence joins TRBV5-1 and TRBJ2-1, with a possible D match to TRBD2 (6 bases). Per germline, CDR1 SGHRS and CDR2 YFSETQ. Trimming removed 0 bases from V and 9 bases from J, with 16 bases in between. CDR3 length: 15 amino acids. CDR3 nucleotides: TGCGCCAGCAGCTTGGGGTTAGCGGCCGTTCGTGAGCAGTTCTTC. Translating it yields CASSLGLAAVREQFF.

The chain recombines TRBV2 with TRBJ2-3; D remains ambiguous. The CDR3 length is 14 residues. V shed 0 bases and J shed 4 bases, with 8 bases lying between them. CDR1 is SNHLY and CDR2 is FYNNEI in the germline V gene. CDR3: CASSEAGFADTQYF. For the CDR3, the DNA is TGTGCCAGCAGTGAAGCGGGATTTGCAGATACGCAGTATTTT.

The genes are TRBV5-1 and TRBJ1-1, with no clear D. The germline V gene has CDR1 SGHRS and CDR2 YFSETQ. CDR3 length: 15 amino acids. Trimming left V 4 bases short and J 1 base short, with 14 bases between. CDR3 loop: CASSPARDSNTEAFF. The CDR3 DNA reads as TGCGCCAGCAGCCCTGCACGGGATTCGAACACTGAAGCTTTCTTT.

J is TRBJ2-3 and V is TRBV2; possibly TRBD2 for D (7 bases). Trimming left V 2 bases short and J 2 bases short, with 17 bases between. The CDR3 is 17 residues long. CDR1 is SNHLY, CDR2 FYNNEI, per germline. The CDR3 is CASSERALGGPTDTQYF. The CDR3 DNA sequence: TGTGCCAGCAGTGAACGCGCCCTGGGGGGGCCCACAGATACGCAGTATTTT.

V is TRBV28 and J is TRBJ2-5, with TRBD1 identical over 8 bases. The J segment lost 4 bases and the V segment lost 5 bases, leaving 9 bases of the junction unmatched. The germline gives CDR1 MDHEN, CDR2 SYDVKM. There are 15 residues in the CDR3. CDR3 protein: CASSVARGRGETQYF. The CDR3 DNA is TGTGCCAGCAGTGTCGCCAGGGGGCGAGGAGAGACCCAGTACTTC.

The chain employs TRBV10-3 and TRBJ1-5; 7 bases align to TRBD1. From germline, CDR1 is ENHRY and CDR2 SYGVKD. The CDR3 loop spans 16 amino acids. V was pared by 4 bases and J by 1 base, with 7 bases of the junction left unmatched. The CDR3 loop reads CAISGQGGGSNQPQHF. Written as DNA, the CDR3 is TGTGCCATCAGTGGACAGGGAGGTGGGAGCAATCAGCCCCAGCATTTT.

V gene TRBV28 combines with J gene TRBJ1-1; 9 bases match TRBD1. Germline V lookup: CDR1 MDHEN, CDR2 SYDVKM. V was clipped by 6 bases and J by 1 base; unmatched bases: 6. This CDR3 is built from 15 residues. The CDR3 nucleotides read TGTGCCAGCAGCCTTTGGACAGGGGCGAACACTGAAGCTTTCTTT. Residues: CASSLWTGANTEAFF.

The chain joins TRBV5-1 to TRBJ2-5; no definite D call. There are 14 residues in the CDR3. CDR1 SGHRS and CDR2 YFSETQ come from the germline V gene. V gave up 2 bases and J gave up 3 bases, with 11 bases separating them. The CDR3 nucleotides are TGCGCCAGCAGCTTAGGCAACTTCGAAGAGACCCAGTACTTC. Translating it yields CASSLGNFEETQYF.

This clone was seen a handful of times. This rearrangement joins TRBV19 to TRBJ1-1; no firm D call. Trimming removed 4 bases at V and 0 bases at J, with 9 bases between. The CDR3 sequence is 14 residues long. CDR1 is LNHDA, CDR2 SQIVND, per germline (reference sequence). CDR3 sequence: CASSTLSVNTEAFF. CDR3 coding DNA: TGTGCCAGTAGTACGTTGTCGGTGAACACTGAAGCTTTCTTT.

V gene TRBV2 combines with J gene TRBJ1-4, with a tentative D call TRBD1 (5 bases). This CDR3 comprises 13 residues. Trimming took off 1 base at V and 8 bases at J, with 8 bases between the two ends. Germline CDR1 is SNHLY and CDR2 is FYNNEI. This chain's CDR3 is CASSEGRGEKLFF. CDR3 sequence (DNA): TGTGCCAGCAGTGAAGGGAGGGGCGAAAAACTGTTTTTT.

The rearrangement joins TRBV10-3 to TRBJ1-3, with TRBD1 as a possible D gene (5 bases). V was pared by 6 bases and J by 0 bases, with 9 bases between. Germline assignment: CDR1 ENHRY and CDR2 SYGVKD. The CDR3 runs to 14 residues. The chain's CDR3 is CAIRQDSSGNTIYF. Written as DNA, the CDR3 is TGTGCCATCAGACAGGATAGCTCTGGAAACACCATATATTTT.

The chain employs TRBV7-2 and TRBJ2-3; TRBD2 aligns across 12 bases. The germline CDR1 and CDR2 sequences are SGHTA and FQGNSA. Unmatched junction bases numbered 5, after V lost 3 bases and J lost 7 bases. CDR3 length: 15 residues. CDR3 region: CASSFPLAGGNTQYF. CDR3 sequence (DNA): TGTGCCAGCAGCTTTCCCCTAGCGGGAGGGAATACGCAGTATTTT.

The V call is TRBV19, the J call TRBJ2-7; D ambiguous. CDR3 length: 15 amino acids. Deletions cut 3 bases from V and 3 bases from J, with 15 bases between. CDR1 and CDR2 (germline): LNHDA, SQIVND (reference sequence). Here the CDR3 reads CASSIMASTYYEQYF. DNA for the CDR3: TGTGCCAGTAGTATTATGGCCTCCACGTACTACGAGCAGTACTTC.

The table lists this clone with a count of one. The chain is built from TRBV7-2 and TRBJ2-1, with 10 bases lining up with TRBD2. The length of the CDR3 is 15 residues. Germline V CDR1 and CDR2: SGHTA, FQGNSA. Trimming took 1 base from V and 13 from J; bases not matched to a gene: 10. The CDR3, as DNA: TGTGCCAGCAGCTTAGAAGGTACTAGCGGGAATTATCAGTTCTTC. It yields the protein CASSLEGTSGNYQFF.

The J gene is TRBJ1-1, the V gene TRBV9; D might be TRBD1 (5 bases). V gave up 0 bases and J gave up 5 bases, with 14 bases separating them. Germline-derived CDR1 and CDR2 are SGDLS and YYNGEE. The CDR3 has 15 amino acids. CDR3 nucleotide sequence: TGTGCCAGCAGCGTAGGGAACAGACAGCGAACTGAAGCTTTCTTT. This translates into CASSVGNRQRTEAFF.

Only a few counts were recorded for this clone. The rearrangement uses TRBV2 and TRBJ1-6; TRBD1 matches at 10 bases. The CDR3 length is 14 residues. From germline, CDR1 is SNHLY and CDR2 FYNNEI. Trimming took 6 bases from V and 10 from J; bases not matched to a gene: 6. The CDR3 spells CASSPTGGRSPLHF. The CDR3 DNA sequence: TGTGCCAGCAGCCCGACAGGGGGCCGATCACCCCTCCACTTT.

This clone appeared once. The CDR3 here is CASSFSPRPSNTGELFF. The CDR3 DNA reads as TGTGCCAGCAGCTTCTCCCCCCGACCCTCGAACACCGGGGAGCTGTTTTTT. The V and J genes are TRBV5-6 and TRBJ2-2; D is unresolved. Germline CDR1 is SGHDT and CDR2 is YYEEEE. The length of the CDR3 is 17 residues. V was trimmed by 2 bases and J by 0 bases, leaving 14 bases between them.

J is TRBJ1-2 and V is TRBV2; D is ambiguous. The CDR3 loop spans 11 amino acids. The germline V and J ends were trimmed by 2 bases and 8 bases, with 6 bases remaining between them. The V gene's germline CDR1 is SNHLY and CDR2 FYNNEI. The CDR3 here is CASSEITGYTF. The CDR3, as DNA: TGTGCCAGCAGTGAAATTACGGGCTACACCTTC.